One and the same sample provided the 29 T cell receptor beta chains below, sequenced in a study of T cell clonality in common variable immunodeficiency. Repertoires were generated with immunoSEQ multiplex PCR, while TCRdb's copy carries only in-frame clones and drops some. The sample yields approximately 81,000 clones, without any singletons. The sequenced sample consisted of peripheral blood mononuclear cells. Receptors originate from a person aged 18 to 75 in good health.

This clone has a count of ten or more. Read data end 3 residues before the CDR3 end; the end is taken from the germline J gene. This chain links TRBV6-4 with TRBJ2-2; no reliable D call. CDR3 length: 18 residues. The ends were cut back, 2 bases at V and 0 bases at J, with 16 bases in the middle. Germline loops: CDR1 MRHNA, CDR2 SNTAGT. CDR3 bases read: TGTGCCAGCAGTGACCAACAACTTATCGCGGCGAACACCGGGGAG. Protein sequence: CASSDQQLIAANTGE. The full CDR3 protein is CASSDQQLIAANTGELFF.

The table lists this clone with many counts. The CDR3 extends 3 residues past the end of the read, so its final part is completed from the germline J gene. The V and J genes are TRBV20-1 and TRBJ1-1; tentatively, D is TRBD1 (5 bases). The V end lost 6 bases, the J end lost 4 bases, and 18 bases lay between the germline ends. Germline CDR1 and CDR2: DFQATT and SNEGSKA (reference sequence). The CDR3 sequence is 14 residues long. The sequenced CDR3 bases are TGCAGTGCATTGGCCCAGTCTCAGGGCACTGAA. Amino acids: CSALAQSQGTE. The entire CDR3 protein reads CSALAQSQGTEAFF.

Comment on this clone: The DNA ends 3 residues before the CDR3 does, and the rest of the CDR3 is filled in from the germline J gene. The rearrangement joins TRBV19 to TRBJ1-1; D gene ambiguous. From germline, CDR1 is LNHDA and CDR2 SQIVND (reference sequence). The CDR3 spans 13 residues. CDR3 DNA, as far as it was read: TGTGCCAGTAGTATAGATCCTAGCCGAAAA. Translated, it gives CASSIDPSRK. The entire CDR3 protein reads CASSIDPSRKAFF.

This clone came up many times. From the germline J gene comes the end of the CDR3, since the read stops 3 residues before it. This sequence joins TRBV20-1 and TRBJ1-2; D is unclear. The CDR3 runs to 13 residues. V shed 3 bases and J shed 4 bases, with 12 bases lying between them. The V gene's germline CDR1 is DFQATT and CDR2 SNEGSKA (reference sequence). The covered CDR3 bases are TGCAGTGCTAGGTACAGCTTCTTCTATGGC. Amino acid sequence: CSARYSFFYG. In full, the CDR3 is CSARYSFFYGYTF.

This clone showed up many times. CDR3 bases read: TGCGCCAGCAGCGCGAGAGACAGGGAGGGTAATGAAAAA. It codes for CASSARDREGNEK. The entire CDR3 reads CASSARDREGNEKLFF. This sequence joins TRBV5-1 and TRBJ1-4; 7 bases agree with TRBD1. Coverage ceases 3 residues before the CDR3 finishes, and the germline J gene fills in the end. Germline loops: CDR1 SGHRS, CDR2 YFSETQ. The V segment lost 4 bases and the J segment 4 bases; nucleotides outside the gene matches: 10. This CDR3 has 16 residues.

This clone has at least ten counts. The DNA read from the CDR3 is TGTGCTAGTGGTACAGGACAGGGGCTTAGTTCG. This codes for CASGTGQGLSS. The entire CDR3 is CASGTGQGLSSQYF. This chain uses TRBV12-5 with TRBJ2-3; TRBD1 agrees at 9 bases. The read ends 3 residues before the CDR3 terminus; that terminus is restored from the germline J gene. The CDR3 runs 14 residues. Germline lookup yields CDR1 LGHNT and CDR2 FRNRAP. Variable domain in full (rest from reference TRBV12-5 and TRBJ2-3): DARVTQTPRHKVTEMGQEVTMRCQPILGHNTVFWYRQTMMQGLELLAYFRNRAPLDDSGMPKDRFSAEMPDATLATLKIQPSEPRDSAVYFCASGTGQGLSSQYFGPGTRLTVL.

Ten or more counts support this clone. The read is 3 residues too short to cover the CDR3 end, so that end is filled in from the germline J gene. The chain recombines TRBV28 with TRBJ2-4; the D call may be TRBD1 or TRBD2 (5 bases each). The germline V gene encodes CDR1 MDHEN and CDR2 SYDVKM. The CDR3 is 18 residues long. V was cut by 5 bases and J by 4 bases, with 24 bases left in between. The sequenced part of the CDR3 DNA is TGTGCCAGCAGTCCCTACGCTATCCAGGGAGTATGGAAAAACATT. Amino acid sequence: CASSPYAIQGVWKNI. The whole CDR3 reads CASSPYAIQGVWKNIQYF.

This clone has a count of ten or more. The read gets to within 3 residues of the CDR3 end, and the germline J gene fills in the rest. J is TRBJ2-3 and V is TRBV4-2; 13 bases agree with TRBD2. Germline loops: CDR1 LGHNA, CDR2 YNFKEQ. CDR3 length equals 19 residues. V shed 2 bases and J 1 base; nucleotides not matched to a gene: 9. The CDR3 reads CASSQSTSGRFIGTDTQYF. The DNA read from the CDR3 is TGTGCCAGCAGCCAATCGACTAGCGGGAGGTTTATTGGCACAGATACG.

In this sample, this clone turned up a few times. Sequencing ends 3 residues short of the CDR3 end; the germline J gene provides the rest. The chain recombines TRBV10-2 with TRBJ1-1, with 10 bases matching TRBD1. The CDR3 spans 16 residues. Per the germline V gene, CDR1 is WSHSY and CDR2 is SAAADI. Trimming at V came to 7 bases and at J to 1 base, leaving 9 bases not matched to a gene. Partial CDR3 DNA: TGCGCCAGCACCCAGACAGGGGGCTCTCCGAACACTGAA. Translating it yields CASTQTGGSPNTE. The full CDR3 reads CASTQTGGSPNTEAFF.

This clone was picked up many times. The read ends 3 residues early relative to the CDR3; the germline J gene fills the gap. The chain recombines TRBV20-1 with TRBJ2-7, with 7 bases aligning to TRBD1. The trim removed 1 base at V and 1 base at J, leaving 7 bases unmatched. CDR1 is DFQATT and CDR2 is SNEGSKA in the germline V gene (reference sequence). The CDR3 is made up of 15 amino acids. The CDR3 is CSARVDRTGSYEQYF. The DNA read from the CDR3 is TGCAGTGCTAGAGTGGACCGGACAGGATCCTACGAG.

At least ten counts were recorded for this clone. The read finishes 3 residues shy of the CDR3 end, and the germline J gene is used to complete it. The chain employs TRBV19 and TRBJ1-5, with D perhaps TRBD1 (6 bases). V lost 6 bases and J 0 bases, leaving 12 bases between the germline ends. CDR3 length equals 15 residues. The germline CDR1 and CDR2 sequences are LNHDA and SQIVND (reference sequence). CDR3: CASSATGHSNQPQHF. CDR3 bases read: TGTGCCAGTAGCGCGACAGGACATAGCAATCAGCCC.

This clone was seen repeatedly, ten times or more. CDR3 in amino acids: CASSFGLAFSYNEQFF. The CDR3 DNA, read in part, is TGTGCCAGCAGTTTCGGACTAGCGTTTTCCTACAATGAG. The gene calls are TRBV6-2 or TRBV6-3 and TRBJ2-1; TRBD2 matches at 9 bases. The read falls 3 residues short of the CDR3 end, and the missing part is taken from the germline J gene. The CDR3 consists of 16 residues. Per the germline V gene, CDR1 is MNHEY and CDR2 is SVGEGT. J lost 1 base, V lost 4 bases, and 5 bases had no gene match.

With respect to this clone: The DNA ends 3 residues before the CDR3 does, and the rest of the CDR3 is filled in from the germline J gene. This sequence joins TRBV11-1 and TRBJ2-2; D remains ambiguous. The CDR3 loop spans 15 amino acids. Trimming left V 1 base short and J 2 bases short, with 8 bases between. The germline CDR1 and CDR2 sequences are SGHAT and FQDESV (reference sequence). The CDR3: CASSLGAANTGELFF. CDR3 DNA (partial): TGTGCCAGCAGCTTAGGGGCAGCAAACACCGGGGAG.

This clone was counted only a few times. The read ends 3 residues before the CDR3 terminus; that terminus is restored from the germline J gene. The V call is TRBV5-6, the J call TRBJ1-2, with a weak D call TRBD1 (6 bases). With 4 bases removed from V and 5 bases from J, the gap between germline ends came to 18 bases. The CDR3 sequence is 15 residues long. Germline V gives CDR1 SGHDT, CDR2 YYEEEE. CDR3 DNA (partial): TGTGCCAGCAGCCTTGGAAGGTGGACAGAATATGGC. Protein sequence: CASSLGRWTEYG. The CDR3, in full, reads CASSLGRWTEYGYTF.

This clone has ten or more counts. CDR3 residues: CSAETGANNEKLFF. The part of the CDR3 DNA that was read is TGCAGTGCCGAAACAGGTGCTAATAATGAAAAA. The genes are TRBV20-1 and TRBJ1-4; the D gene is possibly TRBD1 (5 bases). The read falls 3 residues short of the CDR3 end, and the missing part is taken from the germline J gene. V dropped 6 bases and J dropped 4 bases, with 15 bases sitting between them. This CDR3 is 14 amino acids long. CDR1 and CDR2 (germline): DFQATT, SNEGSKA (reference sequence).

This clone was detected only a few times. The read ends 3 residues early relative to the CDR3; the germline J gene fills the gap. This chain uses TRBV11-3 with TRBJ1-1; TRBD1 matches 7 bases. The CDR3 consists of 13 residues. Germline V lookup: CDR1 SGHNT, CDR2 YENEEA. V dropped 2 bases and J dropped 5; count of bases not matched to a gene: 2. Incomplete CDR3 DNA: TGTGCCAGCAGCTTATCAGGGGGGACTGAA. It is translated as CASSLSGGTE. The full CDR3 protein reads CASSLSGGTEAFF.

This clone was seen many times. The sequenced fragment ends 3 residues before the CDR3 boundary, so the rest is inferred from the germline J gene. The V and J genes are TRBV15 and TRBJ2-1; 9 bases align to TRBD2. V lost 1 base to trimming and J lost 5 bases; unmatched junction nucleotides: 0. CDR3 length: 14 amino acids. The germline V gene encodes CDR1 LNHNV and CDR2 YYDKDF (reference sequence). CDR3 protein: CATSRGLADNEQFF. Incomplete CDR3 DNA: TGTGCCACCAGCAGAGGACTAGCGGACAATGAG.

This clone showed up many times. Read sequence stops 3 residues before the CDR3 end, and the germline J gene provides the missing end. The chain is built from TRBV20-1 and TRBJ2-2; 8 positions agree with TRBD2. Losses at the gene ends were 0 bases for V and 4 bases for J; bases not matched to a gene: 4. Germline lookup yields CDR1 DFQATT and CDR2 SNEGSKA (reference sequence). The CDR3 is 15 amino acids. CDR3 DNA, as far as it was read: TGCAGTGCTAGAGATGGCGGGAGGACCACCGGGGAG. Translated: CSARDGGRTTGE. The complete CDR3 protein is CSARDGGRTTGELFF.

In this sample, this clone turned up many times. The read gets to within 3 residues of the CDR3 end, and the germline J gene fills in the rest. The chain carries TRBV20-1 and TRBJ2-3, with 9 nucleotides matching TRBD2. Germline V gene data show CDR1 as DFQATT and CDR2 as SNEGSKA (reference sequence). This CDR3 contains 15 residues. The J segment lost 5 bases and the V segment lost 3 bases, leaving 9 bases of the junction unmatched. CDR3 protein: CSASSSGRYLDTQYF. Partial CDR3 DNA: TGCAGTGCTAGTTCGAGCGGGAGGTACTTAGATACG.

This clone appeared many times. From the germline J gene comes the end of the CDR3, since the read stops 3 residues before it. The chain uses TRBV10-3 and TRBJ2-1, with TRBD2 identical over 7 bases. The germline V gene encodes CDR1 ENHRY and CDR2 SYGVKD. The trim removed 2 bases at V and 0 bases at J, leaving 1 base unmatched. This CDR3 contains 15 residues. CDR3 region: CAISEIAGSYNEQFF. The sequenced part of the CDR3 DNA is TGTGCCATCAGTGAGATAGCGGGCTCCTACAATGAG.

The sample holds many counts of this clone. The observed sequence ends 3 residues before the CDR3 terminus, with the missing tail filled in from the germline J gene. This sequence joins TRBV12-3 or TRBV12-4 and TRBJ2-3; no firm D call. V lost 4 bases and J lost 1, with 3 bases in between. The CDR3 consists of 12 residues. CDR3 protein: CASSSGTDTQYF. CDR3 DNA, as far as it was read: TGTGCCAGCAGTTCGGGCACAGATACG.

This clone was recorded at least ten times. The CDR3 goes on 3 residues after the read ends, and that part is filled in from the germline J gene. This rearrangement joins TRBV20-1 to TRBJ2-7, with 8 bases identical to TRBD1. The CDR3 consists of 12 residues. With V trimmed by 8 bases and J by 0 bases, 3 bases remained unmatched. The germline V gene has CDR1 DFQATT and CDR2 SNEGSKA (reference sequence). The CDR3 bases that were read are TGCAGTTCCCAGGGGGCCTCCTACGAG. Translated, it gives CSSQGASYE. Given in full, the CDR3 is CSSQGASYEQYF.

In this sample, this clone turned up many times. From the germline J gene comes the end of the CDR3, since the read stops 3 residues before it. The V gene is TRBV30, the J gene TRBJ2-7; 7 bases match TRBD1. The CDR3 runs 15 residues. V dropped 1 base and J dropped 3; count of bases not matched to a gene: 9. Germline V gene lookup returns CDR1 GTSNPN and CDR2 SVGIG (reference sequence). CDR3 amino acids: CAWSGGQSNSYEQYF. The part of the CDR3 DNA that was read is TGTGCCTGGAGTGGGGGACAGTCAAACAGCTACGAG.

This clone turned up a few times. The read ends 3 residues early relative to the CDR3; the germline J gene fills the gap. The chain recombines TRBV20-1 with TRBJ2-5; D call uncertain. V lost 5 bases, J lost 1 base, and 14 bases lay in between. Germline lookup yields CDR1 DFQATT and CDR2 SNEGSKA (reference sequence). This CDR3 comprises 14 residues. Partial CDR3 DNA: TGCAGTGCTCCCAACTTCGAGTTCCAAGAGACC. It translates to CSAPNFEFQET. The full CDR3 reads CSAPNFEFQETQYF.

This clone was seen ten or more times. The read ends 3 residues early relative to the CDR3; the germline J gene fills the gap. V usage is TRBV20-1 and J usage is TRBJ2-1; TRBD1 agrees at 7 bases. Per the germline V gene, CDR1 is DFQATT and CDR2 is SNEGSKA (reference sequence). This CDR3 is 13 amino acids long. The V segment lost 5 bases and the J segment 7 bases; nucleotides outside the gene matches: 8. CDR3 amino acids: CSAPWDRWNEQFF. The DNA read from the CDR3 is TGCAGTGCTCCATGGGACAGATGGAATGAG.

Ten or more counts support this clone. The CDR3 DNA, read in part, is TGTGCCTGGAGTGTACTAAGTTTTGGTGAG. It is translated as CAWSVLSFGE. The full CDR3 reads CAWSVLSFGEQFF. The chain has TRBV30 and TRBJ2-1, with unresolved D. The read terminates 3 residues before the CDR3 end, so the remaining end is supplied by the germline J gene. Looked up from germline, CDR1 is GTSNPN and CDR2 is SVGIG (reference sequence). Trimming took off 0 bases at V and 9 bases at J, with 12 bases between the two ends. The CDR3 covers 13 residues. Combining the CDR3 with reference TRBV30 and TRBJ2-1 gives the whole variable domain SQTIHQWPATLVQPVGSPLSLECTVEGTSNPNLYWYRQAAGRGLQLLFYSVGIGQISSEVPQNLSASRPQDRQFILSSKKLLLSDSGFYLCAWSVLSFGEQFFGPGTRLTVL.

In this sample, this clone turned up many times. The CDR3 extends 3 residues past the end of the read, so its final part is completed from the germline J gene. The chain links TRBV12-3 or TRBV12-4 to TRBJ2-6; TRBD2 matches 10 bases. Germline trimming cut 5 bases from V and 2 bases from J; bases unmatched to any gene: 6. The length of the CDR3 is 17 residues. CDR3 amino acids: CASSILAGVPGANVLTF. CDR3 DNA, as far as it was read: TGTGCCAGCAGTATTCTAGCGGGAGTACCTGGGGCCAACGTC.

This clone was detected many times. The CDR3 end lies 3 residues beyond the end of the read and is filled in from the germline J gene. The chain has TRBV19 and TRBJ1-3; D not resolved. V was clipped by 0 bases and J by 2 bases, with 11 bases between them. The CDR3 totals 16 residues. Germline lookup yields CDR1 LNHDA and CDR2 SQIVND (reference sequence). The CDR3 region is CASSIDLSRAGNTIYF. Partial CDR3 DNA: TGTGCCAGTAGTATAGATCTGTCGCGGGCTGGAAACACC.

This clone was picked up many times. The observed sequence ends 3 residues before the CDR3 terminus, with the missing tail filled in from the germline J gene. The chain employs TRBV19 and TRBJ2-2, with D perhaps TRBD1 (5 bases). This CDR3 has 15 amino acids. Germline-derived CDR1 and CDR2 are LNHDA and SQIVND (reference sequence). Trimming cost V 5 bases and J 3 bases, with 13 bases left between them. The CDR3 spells CASSSFETDTGELFF. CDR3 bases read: TGTGCCAGTAGTTCCTTTGAGACAGACACCGGGGAG.